Shown below are 2 T cell receptor beta chains from a single sample sequenced in a study of CD8 T cells in ankylosing spondylitis. TCRdb re-called the 5' RACE reads with MiXCR, one entry per CDR3 protein. The sample has 300,000 to 400,000 distinct CDR3 sequences, 20% to 25% seen once. Sequences were obtained from blood, either unsorted or a sorted T cell fraction (not recorded which). The receptors come from a male donor with ankylosing spondylitis or in good health (not recorded which).

This clonotype was recorded a few times. J is TRBJ2-1 and V is TRBV5-5, with 9 bases fitting TRBD1. The trim removed 0 bases at V and 6 bases at J, leaving 4 bases unmatched. Germline CDR1 reads SGHKS; CDR2 reads YYEKEE (reference sequence). This CDR3 is built from 15 residues. CDR3: CASSLGDREFNEQFF. CDR3 nucleotide sequence: TGTGCCAGCAGCTTGGGGGACAGGGAATTCAATGAGCAGTTCTTC.

V is TRBV9 and J is TRBJ2-7, with D perhaps being TRBD1 or TRBD2 (5 bases each). Between the trimmed V and J ends, which lost 4 bases and 6 bases, there was a span of 17 bases. This CDR3 has 14 residues. Germline values: CDR1 SGDLS, CDR2 YYNGEE. Written as DNA, the CDR3 is TGTGCCAGCAGCCCTTCCGGGACCCTCCGCGAGCAGTACTTC. Its translation: CASSPSGTLREQYF.